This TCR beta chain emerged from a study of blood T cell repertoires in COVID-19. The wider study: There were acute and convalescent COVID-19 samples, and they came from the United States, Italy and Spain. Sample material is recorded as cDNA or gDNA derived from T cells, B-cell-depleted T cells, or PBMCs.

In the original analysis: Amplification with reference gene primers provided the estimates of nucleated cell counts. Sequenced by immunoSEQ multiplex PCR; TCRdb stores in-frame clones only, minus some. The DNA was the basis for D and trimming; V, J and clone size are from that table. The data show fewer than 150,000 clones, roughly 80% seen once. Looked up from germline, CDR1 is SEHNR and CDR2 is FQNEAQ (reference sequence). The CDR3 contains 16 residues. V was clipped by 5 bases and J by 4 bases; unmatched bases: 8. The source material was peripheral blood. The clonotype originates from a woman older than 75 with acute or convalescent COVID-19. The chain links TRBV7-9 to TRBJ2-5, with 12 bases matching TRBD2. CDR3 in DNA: TGTGCCAGCAGCCCCCCCCCTAGCGGGGGGGTAGAGACCCAGTACTTC. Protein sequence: CASSPPPSGGVETQYF.